The present T cell receptor (beta chain) was sequenced within a study of somatic mutations in cytotoxic T cells in rheumatoid arthritis. Notes on this clone: Antigen specificity is unknown.

V was shortened by 0 bases and J by 5 bases, with 11 bases between the two germline ends. This CDR3 comprises 14 residues. The germline gives CDR1 SGHNT, CDR2 YYREEE (reference sequence). Here immunoSEQ multiplex PCR was the method, and the copy in TCRdb shows in-frame clones only, minus some. Seen here are more than 7,500 clones, almost 80% observed once, and the top ten hold 36%. Broader study findings: Patients with rheumatoid arthritis, but not healthy controls, had CD8+ clonality that increased with age. The slight TRBV07 underrepresentation in rheumatoid arthritis patients was not adjusted for multiple comparisons.

The CD4+ and CD8+ fractions came from positive magnetic bead selection and were purity-checked by flow cytometry. The TCR originated in an adult with rheumatoid arthritis. The J gene is TRBJ2-5, the V gene TRBV5-4, with D perhaps TRBD1 (5 bases). Input material: CD8+ T cells sorted from blood. CDR3 sequence: CASSLGPGSETQYF. The CDR3 DNA follows: TGTGCCAGCAGCTTGGGGCCAGGGTCGGAGACCCAGTACTTC.